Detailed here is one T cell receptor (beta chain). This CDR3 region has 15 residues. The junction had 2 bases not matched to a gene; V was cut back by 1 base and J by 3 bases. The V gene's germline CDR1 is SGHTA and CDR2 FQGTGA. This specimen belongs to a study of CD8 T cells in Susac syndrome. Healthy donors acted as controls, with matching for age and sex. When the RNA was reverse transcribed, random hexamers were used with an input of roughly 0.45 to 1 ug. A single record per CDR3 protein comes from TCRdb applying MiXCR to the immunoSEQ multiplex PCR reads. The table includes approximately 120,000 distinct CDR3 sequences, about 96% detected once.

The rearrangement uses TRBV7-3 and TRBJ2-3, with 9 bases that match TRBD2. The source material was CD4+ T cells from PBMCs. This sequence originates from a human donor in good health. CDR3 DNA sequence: TGTGCCAGCAGCTTAAGGCTAGCGGGAACAGATACGCAGTATTTT. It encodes CASSLRLAGTDTQYF.